Presented here are 20 T cell receptor beta chains from one specimen sequenced in a study of cytomegalovirus exposure and HLA in healthy donors. Both 60 Vbeta primers and 13 Jbeta primers went into the PCR. Generated by immunoSEQ multiplex PCR, the TCRdb table keeps only in-frame clones and is missing some. This sample has some 150,000 clones, with approximately 80% found just once. The sample taken for sequencing was PBMCs. The receptors originated from a woman in her forties in good health and CMV-seronegative.

The chain carries TRBV27 and TRBJ2-7; 15 bases are shared with TRBD2. This CDR3 comprises 17 residues. J was trimmed by 9 bases and V by 0 bases; bases with no gene match: 9. Looked up from germline, CDR1 is MNHEY and CDR2 is SMNVEV (reference sequence). The CDR3 DNA reads TGTGCCAGCAGTTTATCGGGACTAGCGGGAGGAATCGCCGGGCAGTACTTC. As protein: CASSLSGLAGGIAGQYF.

The chain links TRBV7-9 to TRBJ1-2; 7 bases match TRBD1. The germline V gene has CDR1 SEHNR and CDR2 FQNEAQ (reference sequence). Germline trimming cut 5 bases from V and 0 bases from J; bases unmatched to any gene: 3. The CDR3 length is 14 residues. The CDR3: CASSIDRANYGYTF. As DNA, the CDR3 is TGTGCCAGCAGCATAGACAGGGCTAACTATGGCTACACCTTC.

The gene calls are TRBV6-5 and TRBJ1-3; D possibly corresponds to TRBD1 (5 bases). V was clipped by 5 bases and J by 8 bases, with 16 bases between them. The CDR3 spans 14 residues. Germline V gives CDR1 MNHEY, CDR2 SVGAGI. The CDR3 bases are TGTGCCAGCAGTCTTCAGGGATTAGTAGACACCATATATTTT. Its protein is CASSLQGLVDTIYF.

The J gene is TRBJ2-1, the V gene TRBV29-1; D possibly corresponds to TRBD1 (6 bases). The germline V gene encodes CDR1 SQVTM and CDR2 ANQGSEA. With 7 bases removed from V and 14 bases from J, the gap between germline ends came to 18 bases. This CDR3 has 11 amino acids. The CDR3 spells CSASHRDIEFF. The CDR3 DNA reads TGCAGCGCCTCCCATCGGGACATAGAGTTCTTC.

Notes on this clone: The junction and the germline gene differ at one end; a read error may be behind it. V is TRBV7-9 and J is TRBJ2-1; 9 bases are shared with TRBD2. Germline-derived CDR1 and CDR2 are SEHNR and FQNEAQ (reference sequence). The CDR3 is 15 residues long. The CDR3 DNA reads as TGTTCCAGCACCGAAAATAGCGGGAGTCTGAATGAGCAGTTCTTC. Protein sequence: CSSTENSGSLNEQFF. Complete variable domain (other parts from reference TRBV7-9 and TRBJ2-1): DTGVSQNPRHKITKRGQNVTFRCDPISEHNRLYWYRQTLGQGPEFLTYFQNEAQLEKSRLLSDRFSAERPKGSFSTLEIQRTEQGDSAMYLCSSTENSGSLNEQFFGPGTRLTVL.

This clone was detected once. The chain is built from TRBV11-2 and TRBJ1-1, with D unresolved. The V gene's germline CDR1 is SGHAT and CDR2 FQNNGV. This CDR3 is 14 amino acids long. Trimming took 1 base from V and 0 from J, leaving 6 bases between them. CDR3 sequence reads: CASSLGTVNTEAFF. The CDR3 coding sequence is TGTGCCAGCAGCTTAGGCACGGTGAACACTGAAGCTTTCTTT.

This chain connects TRBV18 to TRBJ2-5; 10 bases line up with TRBD2. Germline assignment: CDR1 KGHSH and CDR2 LQKENI. The CDR3 spans 15 residues. V gave up 3 bases and J gave up 3 bases; unmatched junction bases: 4. The CDR3 loop reads CASSPLSGGEETQYF. DNA for the CDR3: TGTGCCAGCTCACCTTTGAGCGGGGGGGAAGAGACCCAGTACTTC.

CDR3 loop: CASSQPGEHGYTF. CDR3 nucleotides: TGTGCCAGCAGCCAACCGGGGGAACACGGCTACACCTTC. V gene TRBV14 combines with J gene TRBJ1-2; a possible D gene is TRBD1 (5 bases). Trimming cost V 2 bases and J 8 bases, with 12 bases left between them. Germline V gene lookup returns CDR1 SGHDN and CDR2 FVKESK. This CDR3 is 13 amino acids long. Variable domain in full (rest from reference TRBV14 and TRBJ1-2): EAGVTQFPSHSVIEKGQTVTLRCDPISGHDNLYWYRRVMGKEIKFLLHFVKESKQDESGMPNNRFLAERTGGTYSTLKVQPAELEDSGVYFCASSQPGEHGYTFGSGTRLTVV.

The chain combines TRBV30 with TRBJ1-2; 7 nucleotides line up with TRBD1. This CDR3 comprises 13 residues. V shed 0 bases and J 8 bases; nucleotides not matched to a gene: 6. Per the germline V gene, CDR1 is GTSNPN and CDR2 is SVGIG (reference sequence). CDR3: CAWSVQGIGGYTF. The CDR3 DNA reads as TGTGCCTGGAGTGTACAGGGGATCGGCGGCTACACCTTC.

This clone was picked up a small number of times. The CDR3 is CASSGTDASGGYTF. The CDR3 bases are TGTGCCAGCTCCGGGACAGACGCCTCTGGTGGCTACACCTTC. The chain links TRBV6-4 to TRBJ1-2; 7 bases line up with TRBD1. Germline CDR1 and CDR2: MRHNA and SNTAGT. Trimming removed 8 bases from V and 7 bases from J; junction bases left unmatched: 13. The CDR3 totals 14 residues.

The V call is TRBV19, the J call TRBJ1-5; 7 bases agree with TRBD1. Trimming at V came to 7 bases and at J to 8 bases, leaving 8 bases not matched to a gene. There are 13 residues in the CDR3. Looked up from germline, CDR1 is LNHDA and CDR2 is SQIVND (reference sequence). The CDR3 here is CASKRQGWEPQHF. CDR3 nucleotide sequence: TGTGCCAGTAAAAGACAGGGCTGGGAGCCCCAGCATTTT.

To note about this clone: Within the sample, other DNA sequences also encode this same CDR3. The gene calls are TRBV11-2 and TRBJ1-3; TRBD1 matches at 7 bases. In germline, CDR1 is SGHAT, CDR2 FQNNGV. Trimming at V came to 3 bases and at J to 1 base, leaving 6 bases not matched to a gene. CDR3 size: 16 residues. The CDR3 loop is CASSLRQGGSGNTIYF. In nucleotides, the CDR3 is TGTGCCAGCAGCTTGAGACAGGGAGGATCTGGAAACACCATATATTTT.

V and J are TRBV6-4 and TRBJ2-3, with 8 bases aligning to TRBD2. CDR1 is MRHNA and CDR2 is SNTAGT in the germline V gene. V lost 0 bases to trimming and J lost 4 bases; unmatched junction nucleotides: 9. CDR3 length: 17 residues. CDR3 nucleotides: TGTGCCAGCAGTGACTCACCGCCGGGGGGGAGCGCAGATACGCAGTATTTT. It codes for CASSDSPPGGSADTQYF.

The genes are TRBV5-6 and TRBJ1-1; 10 nucleotides agree with TRBD1. The CDR3 loop spans 14 amino acids. CDR1 SGHDT and CDR2 YYEEEE come from the germline V gene. Trimming cost V 0 bases and J 8 bases; bases outside gene matches: 4. CDR3 in DNA: TGTGCCAGCAGCTTGGGGGGACAGGGGAGGGAAGCTTTCTTT. Amino acids: CASSLGGQGREAFF.

The chain employs TRBV2 and TRBJ2-1; TRBD2 matches at 8 bases. The CDR3 is 15 amino acids. V lost 8 bases to trimming and J lost 3 bases; unmatched junction nucleotides: 9. Germline V lookup: CDR1 SNHLY, CDR2 FYNNEI. The CDR3 reads CASSPGRGVYNEQFF. Written as DNA, the CDR3 is TGTGCCAGCTCCCCGGGGCGGGGGGTCTACAATGAGCAGTTCTTC.

The chain links TRBV19 to TRBJ1-5, with 7 positions matching TRBD1. Per the germline V gene, CDR1 is LNHDA and CDR2 is SQIVND (reference sequence). This CDR3 comprises 17 residues. The ends lost 5 bases at V and 5 bases at J; junction bases unmatched: 15. The CDR3 nucleotides are TGTGCCAGTAGTCCAGGTAGAAGCCGGGACAGTTATCAGCCCCAGCATTTT. Translation: CASSPGRSRDSYQPQHF.

The chain links TRBV10-3 to TRBJ1-5, with TRBD1 identical over 12 bases. The CDR3 spans 15 residues. Germline lookup yields CDR1 ENHRY and CDR2 SYGVKD. The V and J ends lost 4 bases and 6 bases, in that order; junction bases with no gene match: 4. The chain's CDR3 is CAISGSGQGAQPQHF. CDR3 sequence (DNA): TGTGCCATCAGTGGGTCGGGACAGGGGGCTCAGCCCCAGCATTTT.

This chain connects TRBV6-6 to TRBJ2-7; no reliable D call. CDR3 length: 13 amino acids. Per the germline V gene, CDR1 is MNHNY and CDR2 is SVGAGI (reference sequence). Between the trimmed V and J ends, which lost 0 bases and 1 base, there was a span of 4 bases. This chain's CDR3 is CASSYSASYEQYF. The DNA for the CDR3 is TGTGCCAGCAGTTACTCAGCATCCTACGAGCAGTACTTC.

This clone came up once. The CDR3 nucleotides read TGTGCCATCTTGGGGGGGGTTGCCTACGAGCAGTACTTC. Translated: CAILGGVAYEQYF. J is TRBJ2-5 and V is TRBV10-3; 7 positions match TRBD2. The J call is uncertain, as TRBJ2-7 better fits the DNA end. The germline V gene encodes CDR1 ENHRY and CDR2 SYGVKD. The CDR3 runs to 13 residues.

The chain combines TRBV5-4 with TRBJ1-2; a weak D match, TRBD1 (5 bases). This CDR3 contains 15 residues. V was pared by 3 bases and J by 3 bases, with 15 bases between. The germline V gene encodes CDR1 SGHNT and CDR2 YYREEE (reference sequence). The CDR3 protein is CASSSVRGTDYGYTF. For the CDR3, the DNA is TGTGCCAGCAGCTCGGTACGGGGGACGGACTATGGCTACACCTTC.